The clone carrying this T cell receptor (beta chain) is judged medium-sized. As yet, its antigen is unknown. Thyroid surgery was preceded by no treatment in any patient. The sample belongs to a study of metastatic and nonmetastatic thyroid tumors. Study-wide background: The comparison covered peripheral blood and tumor or nodule tissue in malignant and benign thyroid patients. Overall study findings and caveats: A significant increase in TCR beta diversity was reportedly seen in malignant thyroid tumors relative to benign nodules, in blood and tumor.

CDR1 and CDR2 (germline): MNHEY, SMNVEV (reference sequence). Trimming cost V 5 bases and J 1 base; bases outside gene matches: 9. The CDR3 is made up of 16 amino acids. Study processing details: A classifier of distant metastasis in papillary thyroid cancer was built from CDR3 differences (across clinicopathological groups). TCRdb re-analyzed the PCR reads through MiXCR. In this record, the V and J calls reflect TCRdb's handling and not the investigators' own analysis. The sample records under 8,500 clones, around a quarter being singletons. The clonotype originates from a female donor with papillary thyroid cancer or a benign thyroid nodule (not recorded which). Some clones in this sample may be carry-over from other donors' samples. The chain combines TRBV27 with TRBJ1-1, with 8 bases identical to TRBD1. The specimen sequenced was tumor tissue. CDR3 amino acids: CASSIRRQGTNTEAFF. In nucleotides, the CDR3 is TGTGCCAGCAGTATAAGACGACAGGGGACGAACACTGAAGCTTTCTTT.